The clone carrying this T cell receptor (beta chain) was counted only a few times. Antigen specificity is unknown. The data were obtained in a study of beta chain features in type 1 diabetes. Study results and caveats: PCR might show a preference for shorter templates, equally across patients and controls. VDJ junctions from type 1 diabetes patients carried fewer insertions and larger deletions.

All of the isolated RNA was reverse transcribed, so expressed TCRB transcripts were sequenced. Naive, central memory and regulatory T cell samples yielded around 3.4 million reads on average. Produced via immunoSEQ multiplex PCR; TCRdb's table is partial and in-frame only. Of about 210,000 clones detected, approximately 11% appear once; the ten largest clones hold approximately 1.3%. The CDR3 is 14 amino acids. Germline CDR1 and CDR2: SNHLY and FYNNEI. Trimming left V 2 bases short and J 5 bases short, with 10 bases between. CD4+ naive, central memory, regulatory and stem cell-like memory cells were sorted via CD45RO/CCR7/CD25/CD127/CD95/CD27.

The V and J genes are TRBV2 and TRBJ1-5; no firm D call. Sequencing was performed on central memory CD4+ T cells from blood. This TCR came from a man aged 18 to 29 in good health. CDR3 bases: TGTGCCAGCAGTGAAACCGGGCCGTATCAGCCCCAGCATTTT. Its protein is CASSETGPYQPQHF.